This is a list of T cell receptor beta chains from one sample in a study of blood T cell repertoires in COVID-19. The assay was immunoSEQ multiplex PCR, and TCRdb's table has in-frame clones only and misses some. Here the sample spans around 300,000 clones, under 90% being singletons. Sequenced: peripheral blood. The source of these receptors is a man aged 45-65 years with acute or convalescent COVID-19. Each CDR3 is given with its conserved first and last residue. A D gene is named only where the DNA matches it firmly. Rows give clone size only sometimes, using once, few, many, or a class for an expanded clone.

clone_size d_call j_call v_call cdr3_nt cdr3_aa
. . TRBJ1-1 TRBV3-1/TRBV3-2 TGTGCCAGCAGCCAAGTTGGAGGGACCACTGAAGCTTTCTTT CASSQVGGTTEAFF
. TRBD1 TRBJ1-6 TRBV10-3 TGTGCCATCAGTCCTGACAGGGGGGTTAATTCACCCCTCCACTTT CAISPDRGVNSPLHF
. . TRBJ2-1 TRBV18 TGTGCCAGCTCACCACCGGCCCTTATTTCCTACAATGAGCAGTTCTTC CASSPPALISYNEQFF
. TRBD1 TRBJ1-1 TRBV5-4 TGTGCCAGCAGCCGGGGACAGGGGCGGGGAATGGCTTTCTTT CASSRGQGRGMAFF
. TRBD1 TRBJ2-3 TRBV5-1 TGCGCCAGCAGCCCATCAGGGACAGCGCTAACATTTACAGGTGGGCAGTATTTT CASSPSGTALTFTGGQYF
. . TRBJ2-6 TRBV5-5 TGTGCCAGCAGCTGGAGTGGGACTGTTGGCTCTGGGGCCAACGTCCTGACTTTC CASSWSGTVGSGANVLTF
once . TRBJ2-6 TRBV6-5 TGTGCCAGCACCCTATCTGGGGCCAACGTCCTGACTTTC CASTLSGANVLTF
. . TRBJ1-6 TRBV19 TGTGCCAGTAGTATCCGGGACTCTAGCTCCTATAATTCACCCCTCCACTTT CASSIRDSSSYNSPLHF
. TRBD1 TRBJ1-5 TRBV20-1 TGCAGTGCTAATGAGGACAGGTCTTTTAATCAGCCCCAGCATTTT CSANEDRSFNQPQHF
. TRBD1 TRBJ2-7 TRBV2 TGTGCCAGCAGTGAGGCAGGGGGAATCTACGAGCAGTACTTC CASSEAGGIYEQYF
. TRBD1 TRBJ1-2 TRBV13 TGTGCCAGCAGCCAATACAGACAGGGTTCAAACTATGGCTACACCTTC CASSQYRQGSNYGYTF
. . TRBJ1-1 TRBV14 TGTGCCAGCAGCCAATTGGGGACTGTAGGCACTGAAGCTTTCTTT CASSQLGTVGTEAFF
. . TRBJ2-7 TRBV28 TGTGCCAGCAGTTCCAGGGCCTACGAGCAGTACTTC CASSSRAYEQYF
. . TRBJ2-5 TRBV5-1 TGCGCCAGCAGCTTGGCCGAACTTCCCGGAGAGACCCAGTACTTC CASSLAELPGETQYF
. . TRBJ1-2 TRBV4-2 TGTGCCAGCAGCCAAGATCGACAAGCCGCTAACTATGGCTACACCTTC CASSQDRQAANYGYTF
. . TRBJ1-4 TRBV2 TGTGCCAGCACCTCACAAAGGGGGGAAAAACTGTTTTTT CASTSQRGEKLFF
. . TRBJ2-3 TRBV5-4 TGTGCCAGCAGCTTGGCCTGGGCCCAGGATACGCAGTATTTT CASSLAWAQDTQYF
few . TRBJ1-4 TRBV6-5 TGTGCCAGCTCCCCAGAACGAAATGAAAAACTGTTTTTT CASSPERNEKLFF
. TRBD1 TRBJ2-3 TRBV5-4 TGTGCCAGCAGCGGACAGGCGTCCACAGATACGCAGTATTTT CASSGQASTDTQYF
. . TRBJ2-5 TRBV2 TGTGCCACCAGGGGCCACGCCAAAGAGACCCAGTACTTC CATRGHAKETQYF
. . TRBJ1-1 TRBV30 TGTGCCTGGGGCCCGGGTCCCCTTCTTTTAAACACTGAAGCTTTCTTT CAWGPGPLLLNTEAFF
. TRBD1 TRBJ1-1 TRBV5-5 TGTGCCAGCAGCTTGCCTACAGGGGTTGGGGGTGAAGCTTTCTTT CASSLPTGVGGEAFF
. TRBD1 TRBJ1-5 TRBV18 TGTGCCAGCTCTACGGACAGGGGACAGCCCCAGCATTTT CASSTDRGQPQHF
. . TRBJ1-1 TRBV2 TGTGCCAGCAGTGTCCACCAGGGTTCGGGCACTGAAGCTTTCTTT CASSVHQGSGTEAFF
. TRBD2 TRBJ2-2 TRBV11-3 TGTGCCACCTGCCGGGGGGATAACACCGGGGAGCTGTTTTTT CATCRGDNTGELFF
. TRBD1 TRBJ2-2 TRBV9 TGTGCCAGCAGCGTAGATGGGGACAGCTCTACCGGGGAGCTGTTTTTT CASSVDGDSSTGELFF
once . TRBJ2-2 TRBV6-5 TGTGCCAGCAGTTTAAATCCAGCGAACACCGGGGAGCTGTTTTTT CASSLNPANTGELFF
. . TRBJ1-2 TRBV6-5 TGTGCCAGCAGCCAACAGGGTGACTATGGCTACACCTTC CASSQQGDYGYTF
. TRBD1 TRBJ2-3 TRBV12-3/TRBV12-4 TGTGCCAGCAGCTCCGACAGGGCAGATACGCAGTATTTT CASSSDRADTQYF
once . TRBJ2-1 TRBV10-1 TGCGCCAGCGGGGCCGGGGGACCTCCCTACAATGAGCAGTTCTTC CASGAGGPPYNEQFF
. TRBD1 TRBJ1-1 TRBV6-5 TGTGCCAGCCGGAAGACAGGGGACGCTGAAGCTTTCTTT CASRKTGDAEAFF
. . TRBJ1-2 TRBV6-5 TGTGCCAGCAGGATGGGGGCCGGCGGCTACACCTTC CASRMGAGGYTF